The 15 T cell receptor beta chains listed next were all sequenced from one sample in a study of beta chain features in type 1 diabetes. Reverse transcription of all isolated RNA meant that expressed TCRB transcripts were sequenced. Data came from immunoSEQ multiplex PCR; TCRdb stores just in-frame clones and leaves some out. This repertoire shows fewer than 350,000 clones, about 20% found once; its top ten account for 0.044%. Sequenced material: naive CD4+ T cells from blood. These receptors originate from a woman aged 18 to 35 in good health.

The chain combines TRBV19 with TRBJ2-1; D is perhaps TRBD1 (7 bases). Germline values: CDR1 LNHDA, CDR2 SQIVND (reference sequence). Trimming pared 6 bases from V and 3 bases from J, leaving 15 bases between. The CDR3 totals 15 residues. The CDR3 region has the DNA TGTGCCAGTAGCTTCGGGCAGGGGGGCTACAATGAGCAGTTCTTC. Protein sequence: CASSFGQGGYNEQFF.

This clone was recorded a few times. The V call is TRBV6-5, the J call TRBJ2-1; the match to TRBD1 covers 8 bases. J gave up 8 bases and V 6 bases, and 6 bases lay outside the gene matches. This CDR3 region has 13 residues. The germline V gene encodes CDR1 MNHEY and CDR2 SVGAGI. The CDR3 loop is CASRLQGGDEQFF. CDR3 nucleotides: TGTGCCAGCAGACTACAGGGGGGCGATGAGCAGTTCTTC.

This clone was detected a few times. J is TRBJ1-2 and V is TRBV29-1; TRBD1 might be the D (5 bases). The CDR3 runs 14 residues. The V gene's germline CDR1 is SQVTM and CDR2 ANQGSEA. The V end was cut by 3 bases, the J end by 1 base, with 12 bases between. CDR3 DNA sequence: TGCAGCGTTGACGAAGCAGGGCATAACTATGGCTACACCTTC. Encoded protein: CSVDEAGHNYGYTF.

This sequence joins TRBV18 and TRBJ2-1, with 10 bases matching TRBD2. The V gene's germline CDR1 is KGHSH and CDR2 LQKENI. J gave up 6 bases and V 3 bases, and 5 bases lay outside the gene matches. CDR3 length: 15 residues. CDR3 sequence: CASSPEREGINEQFF. The CDR3 nucleotides are TGTGCCAGCTCACCGGAGCGGGAGGGGATCAATGAGCAGTTCTTC.

This clone was picked up a small number of times. V usage is TRBV30 and J usage is TRBJ2-6; D is possibly TRBD1 (5 bases). The length of the CDR3 is 14 residues. Trimming took 6 bases from V and 0 from J, leaving 9 bases between them. The germline gives CDR1 GTSNPN, CDR2 SVGIG (reference sequence). The CDR3: CACRQNSGANVLTF. The CDR3, as DNA: TGTGCCTGCAGACAGAACTCTGGGGCCAACGTCCTGACTTTC.

This clone was counted a few times. This chain uses TRBV7-2 with TRBJ2-3, with 7 bases matching TRBD2. This CDR3 spans 14 amino acids. Unmatched junction bases numbered 6, after V lost 7 bases and J lost 2 bases. Looked up from germline, CDR1 is SGHTA and CDR2 is FQGNSA. Here the CDR3 DNA reads TGTGCCAGCACCCTAGCGGCCCTCACAGATACGCAGTATTTT. This sequence encodes CASTLAALTDTQYF.

The sample holds a few counts of this clone. The V and J genes are TRBV30 and TRBJ2-2; tentatively, D is TRBD1 (5 bases). The CDR3 extends over 15 amino acids. Germline loops: CDR1 GTSNPN, CDR2 SVGIG (reference sequence). Deletions cut 3 bases from V and 3 bases from J, with 14 bases between. CDR3 coding DNA: TGTGCCTGGAGGGTGCAGGGTCGGGACACCGGGGAGCTGTTTTTT. It is translated as CAWRVQGRDTGELFF. Supplemented by reference TRBV30 and TRBJ2-2, the full variable domain reads SQTIHQWPATLVQPVGSPLSLECTVEGTSNPNLYWYRQAAGRGLQLLFYSVGIGQISSEVPQNLSASRPQDRQFILSSKKLLLSDSGFYLCAWRVQGRDTGELFFGEGSRLTVL.

This clone was detected a few times. The chain uses TRBV18 and TRBJ2-3; perhaps TRBD2 as D (5 bases). Germline CDR1 and CDR2: KGHSH and LQKENI. The ends were cut back, 0 bases at V and 0 bases at J, with 7 bases in the middle. CDR3 size: 15 residues. The CDR3 protein is CASSPPRGSTDTQYF. The CDR3 nucleotides are TGTGCCAGCTCACCACCGAGAGGGAGCACAGATACGCAGTATTTT.

The rearrangement links TRBV19 to TRBJ2-1, with 12 bases fitting TRBD2. This CDR3 is 16 amino acids long. Germline assignment: CDR1 LNHDA and CDR2 SQIVND (reference sequence). V gave up 4 bases and J gave up 7 bases; unmatched junction bases: 8. CDR3 DNA: TGTGCCAGTAGTAGCCTAGCGGGAGGGCTTGGGAATGAGCAGTTCTTC. It specifies CASSSLAGGLGNEQFF. Full variable domain (missing parts from reference TRBV19 and TRBJ2-1): DGGITQSPKYLFRKEGQNVTLSCEQNLNHDAMYWYRQDPGQGLRLIYYSQIVNDFQKGDIAEGYSVSREKKESFPLTVTSAQKNPTAFYLCASSSLAGGLGNEQFFGPGTRLTVL.

This clone was detected only a few times. This CDR3 is CASSERDRDLEAFF. CDR3 nucleotides: TGTGCCAGCAGTGAACGGGACAGGGATCTCGAAGCTTTCTTT. The chain combines TRBV2 with TRBJ1-1; 9 bases fit TRBD1. Trimming took 2 bases from V and 8 from J; bases not matched to a gene: 6. The CDR3 contains 14 residues. CDR1 and CDR2 from the germline V gene are SNHLY and FYNNEI.

Worth noting for this clone: Other DNA sequences in this sample translate to the same CDR3. The chain employs TRBV5-1 and TRBJ2-7; D perhaps matches TRBD1 (6 bases). The germline gives CDR1 SGHRS, CDR2 YFSETQ. Trimming removed 4 bases from V and 2 bases from J, with 10 bases in between. The CDR3 spans 13 residues. The CDR3 DNA is TGCGCCAGCAGCCCGGACAGTACCTACGAGCAGTACTTC. It is translated as CASSPDSTYEQYF.

This clone was seen more than once but under ten times. The chain employs TRBV7-2 and TRBJ2-2; the match to TRBD2 covers 8 bases. Germline-derived CDR1 and CDR2 are SGHTA and FQGNSA. The trim removed 4 bases at V and 8 bases at J, leaving 9 bases unmatched. The CDR3 covers 15 residues. The CDR3 spells CASSSGPAGEGELFF. The CDR3, as DNA: TGTGCCAGCAGCTCAGGCCCAGCGGGAGAGGGGGAGCTGTTTTTT.

In DNA, the CDR3 is TGTGCCTGGTCCAGACTAGCGGGGCTTGAGCAGTTCTTC. Protein: CAWSRLAGLEQFF. The chain combines TRBV30 with TRBJ2-1; TRBD2 matches at 11 bases. With 5 bases clipped from V and 9 bases from J, the junction kept 6 bases outside the gene matches. Germline assignment: CDR1 GTSNPN and CDR2 SVGIG (reference sequence). The CDR3 is made up of 13 amino acids.

The chain recombines TRBV25-1 with TRBJ2-7; 14 nucleotides match TRBD2. Per the germline V gene, CDR1 is MGHDK and CDR2 is SYGVNS. The CDR3 length is 18 residues. Losses at the gene ends were 8 bases for V and 1 base for J; bases not matched to a gene: 13. This CDR3 reads CASSPQGTSGRGSYEQYF. Here the CDR3 DNA reads TGTGCCAGCTCCCCACAAGGGACTAGCGGGAGAGGGTCCTACGAGCAGTACTTC.

A few counts support this clone. The gene calls are TRBV5-8 and TRBJ1-5, with 7 bases fitting TRBD1. CDR1 is SGHTS, CDR2 YDEGEE, per germline. V lost 5 bases and J lost 4; bases outside the gene matches: 3. The CDR3 length is 13 residues. CDR3 sequence (DNA): TGTGCCAGCAGTCGACAGGGAAATCAGCCCCAGCATTTT. Its protein product is CASSRQGNQPQHF.